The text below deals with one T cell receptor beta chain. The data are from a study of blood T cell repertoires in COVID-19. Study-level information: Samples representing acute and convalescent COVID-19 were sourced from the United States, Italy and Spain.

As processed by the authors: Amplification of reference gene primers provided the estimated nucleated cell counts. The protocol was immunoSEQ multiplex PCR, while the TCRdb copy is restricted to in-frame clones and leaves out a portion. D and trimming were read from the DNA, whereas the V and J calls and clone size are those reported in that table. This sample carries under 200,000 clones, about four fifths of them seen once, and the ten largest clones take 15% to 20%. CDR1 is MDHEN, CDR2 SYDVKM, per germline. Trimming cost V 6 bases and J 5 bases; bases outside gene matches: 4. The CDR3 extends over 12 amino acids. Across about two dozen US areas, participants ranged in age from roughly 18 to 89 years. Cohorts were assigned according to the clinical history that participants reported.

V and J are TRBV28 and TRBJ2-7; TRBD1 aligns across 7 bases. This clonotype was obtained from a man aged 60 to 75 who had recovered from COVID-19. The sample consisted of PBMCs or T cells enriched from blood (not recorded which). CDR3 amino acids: CASRPTGNEQYF. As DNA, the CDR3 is TGTGCCAGCAGACCGACAGGGAACGAGCAGTACTTC.